What follows is one T cell receptor (beta chain) and its context. Measured with immunoSEQ multiplex PCR; TCRdb has only the in-frame clones, and not every one. In the table there are around 310,000 clones, nearly 90% of which are singletons. Participant age was 18 to 89 years, and participants resided in about two dozen US areas. This entry comes from a study of blood T cell repertoires in COVID-19. This clonotype was sampled from a woman in her twenties or thirties who had recovered from COVID-19. What was sequenced was PBMCs or T cells enriched from blood (not recorded which).

CDR3: CASSTDREQFF. The DNA of the CDR3 is TGTGCCAGCAGCACTGACAGAGAGCAGTTCTTC. This sequence joins TRBV9 and TRBJ2-1; D might be TRBD1 (5 bases). Germline CDR1 and CDR2: SGDLS and YYNGEE. The CDR3 is 11 amino acids. Trimming left V 4 bases short and J 10 bases short, with 9 bases between.